A single sample is the source of the 7 T cell receptor beta chains below, sequenced in a study of blood T cell repertoires in COVID-19. Assay used: immunoSEQ multiplex PCR; TCRdb lists only in-frame clones, some missing. This table has a few hundred thousand clones, approximately 83% appearing once. Sequenced input: peripheral blood. All receptors come from a woman in her 70s with acute or convalescent COVID-19.

This clone was seen more than once but under ten times. V and J are TRBV29-1 and TRBJ1-2; no firm D call. V lost 7 bases and J lost 4, with 16 bases in between. The CDR3 totals 13 residues. In germline, CDR1 is SQVTM, CDR2 ANQGSEA. CDR3 loop: CSALGGAIYGYTF. DNA for the CDR3: TGCAGCGCTCTCGGAGGAGCCATCTATGGCTACACCTTC.

The gene calls are TRBV4-2 and TRBJ2-2; the match to TRBD2 covers 12 bases. The CDR3 covers 19 residues. V was clipped by 4 bases and J by 4 bases; unmatched bases: 13. CDR1 and CDR2 from the germline V gene are LGHNA and YNFKEQ. The DNA for the CDR3 is TGTGCCAGCAGCCCGACTAGCGGGGGCCCGAGGGTTGGCACCGGGGAGCTGTTTTTT. It codes for CASSPTSGGPRVGTGELFF.

The V and J genes are TRBV11-2 and TRBJ1-1, with a possible D match to TRBD1 (6 bases). With 4 bases removed from V and 11 bases from J, the gap between germline ends came to 14 bases. The germline V gene has CDR1 SGHAT and CDR2 FQNNGV. The CDR3 length is 12 residues. Here the CDR3 reads CASSYLQGRAFF. The CDR3, as DNA: TGTGCCAGCAGCTACTTACAGGGACGGGCTTTCTTT.

Points on this clone: The junction departs from germline at one end; a sequencing error may be responsible. The chain couples TRBV11-2 to TRBJ1-6, with 8 positions matching TRBD1. CDR1 is SGHAT, CDR2 FQNNGV, per germline. The CDR3 spans 16 residues. The CDR3 nucleotides are TGTGCCAGCAGCCTAGAGTGGACAGGGAGGCGGTCACCCCTCCACTTT. This codes for CASSLEWTGRRSPLHF.

The V and J genes are TRBV27 and TRBJ1-6; 7 bases align to TRBD1. The CDR3 is 18 amino acids. Germline assignment: CDR1 MNHEY and CDR2 SMNVEV (reference sequence). J was trimmed by 0 bases and V by 5 bases; bases with no gene match: 10. The CDR3 nucleotides are TGTGCCAGCAGTCCATCAAGACAGGGAAGCTCCTATAATTCACCCCTCCACTTT. Protein: CASSPSRQGSSYNSPLHF.

The chain combines TRBV2 with TRBJ2-2, with 11 bases that match TRBD2. Germline-derived CDR1 and CDR2 are SNHLY and FYNNEI. This CDR3 comprises 15 residues. With V trimmed by 9 bases and J by 2 bases, 5 bases remained unmatched. This chain's CDR3 is CARTSGAHNTGELFF. CDR3 coding DNA: TGTGCCAGGACTAGCGGGGCCCATAACACCGGGGAGCTGTTTTTT. The entire variable domain, with the rest obtained from reference TRBV2 and TRBJ2-2, is as follows: EPEVTQTPSHQVTQMGQEVILRCVPISNHLYFYWYRQILGQKVEFLVSFYNNEISEKSEIFDDQFSVERPDGSNFTLKIRSTKLEDSAMYFCARTSGAHNTGELFFGEGSRLTVL.

The chain carries TRBV2 and TRBJ1-1; 8 nucleotides align to TRBD1. Germline lookup yields CDR1 SNHLY and CDR2 FYNNEI. The CDR3 sequence is 16 residues long. V trimming: 6 bases; J trimming: 4 bases; junction bases outside the gene matches: 13. DNA for the CDR3: TGTGCCAGCAGGGACAGGGTGGGCGGTGGAGGCACTGAAGCTTTCTTT. Its translation is CASRDRVGGGGTEAFF.